This T cell receptor (beta chain) was sequenced for a study of Ad26.COV2.S vaccination and SARS-CoV-2 variants. Study at large: Enrolled in COV1001, the donor was in the Ad26.COV2.S trial arm, which received the vaccine. Donor got 5x10^10 or 1x10^11 viral particles of Ad26.COV2.S.

Regarding treatment: some 20 received Ad26.COV2.S at low or high dose, single or two shots; roughly five received placebo; per-sample allocation not given. Sampling happened 63 days after the first vaccine or placebo injection. Whoever gave the sample was an adult aged 18-55 years in Boston. Spike of the Wuhan-strain SARS-CoV-2 was expressed by an Ad26 vector, which formed the vaccine. The germline V gene encodes CDR1 MNHEY and CDR2 SVGAGI. The CDR3 is 13 amino acids. V gave up 4 bases and J gave up 5 bases, with 11 bases separating them. Clones were sequenced by immunoSEQ multiplex PCR, and TCRdb holds only the in-frame ones, with some missing. The profile covers 300,000 to 400,000 clones, with about nine tenths appearing a single time and about 3% taken by the ten largest.

The sequence came from a person aged 18 to 65 who received the Ad26.COV2.S COVID-19 vaccine or a placebo. The input for sequencing was peripheral blood, taken in a trial of Ad26.COV2.S vaccine versus placebo. V is TRBV6-5 and J is TRBJ1-1; the D gene is possibly TRBD1 (5 bases). CDR3 region: CASSSSRGTEAFF. The CDR3 nucleotides read TGTGCCAGCAGTTCGAGTCGGGGGACTGAAGCTTTCTTT.